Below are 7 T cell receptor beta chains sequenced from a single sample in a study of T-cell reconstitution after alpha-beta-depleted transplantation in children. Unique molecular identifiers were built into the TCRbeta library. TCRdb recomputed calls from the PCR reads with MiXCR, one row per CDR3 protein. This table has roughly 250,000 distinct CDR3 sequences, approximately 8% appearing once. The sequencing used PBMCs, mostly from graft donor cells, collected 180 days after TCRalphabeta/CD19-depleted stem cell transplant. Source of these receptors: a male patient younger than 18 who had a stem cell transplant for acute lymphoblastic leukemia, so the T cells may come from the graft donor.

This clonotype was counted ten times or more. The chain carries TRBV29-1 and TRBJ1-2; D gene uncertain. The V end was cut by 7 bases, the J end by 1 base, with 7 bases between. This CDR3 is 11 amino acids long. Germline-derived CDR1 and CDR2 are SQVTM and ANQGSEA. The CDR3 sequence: CSARLNYGYTF. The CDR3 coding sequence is TGCAGCGCCCGTCTTAACTATGGCTACACCTTC.

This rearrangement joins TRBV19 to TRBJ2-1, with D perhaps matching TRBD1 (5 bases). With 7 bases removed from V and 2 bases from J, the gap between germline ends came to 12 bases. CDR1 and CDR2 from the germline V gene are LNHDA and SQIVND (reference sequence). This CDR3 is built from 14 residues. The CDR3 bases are TGTGCCAGTAAACAGGAGAGGACCTACAATGAGCAGTTCTTC. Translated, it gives CASKQERTYNEQFF.

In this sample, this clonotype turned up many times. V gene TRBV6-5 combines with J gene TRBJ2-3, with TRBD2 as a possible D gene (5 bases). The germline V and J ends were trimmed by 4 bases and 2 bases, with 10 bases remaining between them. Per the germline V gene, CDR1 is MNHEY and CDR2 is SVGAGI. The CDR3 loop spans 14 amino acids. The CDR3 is CASSLKDFTDTQYF. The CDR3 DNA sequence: TGTGCCAGCAGTTTAAAGGACTTCACAGATACGCAGTATTTT.

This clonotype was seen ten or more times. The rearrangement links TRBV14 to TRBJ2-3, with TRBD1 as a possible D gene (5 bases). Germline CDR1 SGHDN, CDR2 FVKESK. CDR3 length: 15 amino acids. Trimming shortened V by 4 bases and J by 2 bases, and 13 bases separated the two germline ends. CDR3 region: CASSPRQTYTDTQYF. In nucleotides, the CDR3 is TGTGCCAGCAGCCCCCGACAGACATACACAGATACGCAGTATTTT. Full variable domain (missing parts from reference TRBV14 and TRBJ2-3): EAGVTQFPSHSVIEKGQTVTLRCDPISGHDNLYWYRRVMGKEIKFLLHFVKESKQDESGMPNNRFLAERTGGTYSTLKVQPAELEDSGVYFCASSPRQTYTDTQYFGPGTRLTVL.

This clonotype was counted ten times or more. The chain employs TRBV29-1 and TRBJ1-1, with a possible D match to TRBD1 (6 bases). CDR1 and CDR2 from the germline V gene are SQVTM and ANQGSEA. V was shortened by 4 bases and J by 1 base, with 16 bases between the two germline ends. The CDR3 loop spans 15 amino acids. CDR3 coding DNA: TGCAGCGTTGCTGGGTACAGGGTGAAGAACACTGAAGCTTTCTTT. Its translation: CSVAGYRVKNTEAFF.

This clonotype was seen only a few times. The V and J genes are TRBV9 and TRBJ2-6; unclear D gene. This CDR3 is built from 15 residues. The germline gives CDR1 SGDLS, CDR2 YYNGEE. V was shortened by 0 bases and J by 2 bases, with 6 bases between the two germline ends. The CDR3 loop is CASSVGRAGANVLTF. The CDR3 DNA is TGTGCCAGCAGCGTAGGTAGGGCTGGGGCCAACGTCCTGACTTTC.

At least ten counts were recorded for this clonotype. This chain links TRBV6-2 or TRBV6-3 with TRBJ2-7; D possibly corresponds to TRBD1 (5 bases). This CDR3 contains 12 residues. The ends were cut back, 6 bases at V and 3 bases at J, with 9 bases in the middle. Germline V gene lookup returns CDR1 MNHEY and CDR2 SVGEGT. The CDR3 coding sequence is TGTGCCAGCAGCGGACACTTCTACGAGCAGTACTTC. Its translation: CASSGHFYEQYF.